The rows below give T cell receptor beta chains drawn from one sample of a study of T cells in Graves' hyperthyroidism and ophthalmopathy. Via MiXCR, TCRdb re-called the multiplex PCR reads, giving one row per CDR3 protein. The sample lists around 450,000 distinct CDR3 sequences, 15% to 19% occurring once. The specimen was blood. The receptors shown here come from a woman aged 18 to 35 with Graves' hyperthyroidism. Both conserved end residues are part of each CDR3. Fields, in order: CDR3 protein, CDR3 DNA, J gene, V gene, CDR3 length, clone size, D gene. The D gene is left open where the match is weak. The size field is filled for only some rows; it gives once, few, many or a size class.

cdr3_aa: CSARESWYEQYF
cdr3_nt: TGCAGTGCTAGAGAGTCATGGTACGAGCAGTACTTC
j_call: TRBJ2-7
v_call: TRBV20-1
cdr3_length: 12
clone_size: -
d_call: -

cdr3_aa: CSAIEIRGGSYNEQFF
cdr3_nt: TGCAGTGCTATCGAAATACGGGGGGGCTCCTACAATGAGCAGTTCTTC
j_call: TRBJ2-1
v_call: TRBV20-1
cdr3_length: 16
clone_size: many
d_call: TRBD2

cdr3_aa: CASSLSTSGLREQYF
cdr3_nt: TGTGCCAGCAGCTTGAGTACTAGCGGCCTCCGCGAGCAGTACTTC
j_call: TRBJ2-7
v_call: TRBV5-5
cdr3_length: 15
clone_size: -
d_call: TRBD2

cdr3_aa: CSASGTGVEKLFF
cdr3_nt: TGCAGCGCCTCCGGGACAGGGGTTGAAAAACTGTTTTTT
j_call: TRBJ1-4
v_call: TRBV29-1
cdr3_length: 13
clone_size: few
d_call: TRBD1

cdr3_aa: CASSYSRASGSDEQFF
cdr3_nt: TGTGCCAGCAGTTACTCTAGGGCTAGCGGGAGTGATGAGCAGTTCTTC
j_call: TRBJ2-1
v_call: TRBV6-5
cdr3_length: 16
clone_size: -
d_call: TRBD2

cdr3_aa: CASSLASGARRGRFSVTDTQYF
cdr3_nt: TGTGCCAGCAGCTTAGCCTCGGGGGCGCGGCGGGGGCGCTTTTCGGTCACAGATACGCAGTATTTT
j_call: TRBJ2-3
v_call: TRBV7-9
cdr3_length: 22
clone_size: few
d_call: -

cdr3_aa: CASSFGQGSITGELFF
cdr3_nt: TGTGCCAGCAGCTTCGGACAGGGGTCCATCACCGGGGAGCTGTTTTTT
j_call: TRBJ2-2
v_call: TRBV7-8
cdr3_length: 16
clone_size: -
d_call: TRBD1

cdr3_aa: CAWDRDDTQYF
cdr3_nt: TGTGCCTGGGACAGGGATGATACGCAGTATTTT
j_call: TRBJ2-3
v_call: TRBV7-9
cdr3_length: 11
clone_size: few
d_call: TRBD1

cdr3_aa: CASSVGGGADNSPLHF
cdr3_nt: TGTGCCAGCAGCGTAGGAGGGGGCGCGGATAATTCACCCCTCCACTTT
j_call: TRBJ1-6
v_call: TRBV9
cdr3_length: 16
clone_size: once
d_call: TRBD1

cdr3_aa: CASSYFHGSYNSPLHF
cdr3_nt: TGTGCCAGCAGTTACTTTCACGGCTCCTATAATTCACCCCTCCACTTT
j_call: TRBJ1-6
v_call: TRBV6-5
cdr3_length: 16
clone_size: many
d_call: -

cdr3_aa: CASSPDGLAGAQQYF
cdr3_nt: TGTGCCAGCAGCCCCGACGGACTAGCGGGGGCCCAGCAGTACTTC
j_call: TRBJ2-7
v_call: TRBV7-2
cdr3_length: 15
clone_size: -
d_call: TRBD2

cdr3_aa: CASSLRSLRTDTQYF
cdr3_nt: TGTGCCAGCAGCTTACGGTCTCTTCGCACAGATACGCAGTATTTT
j_call: TRBJ2-3
v_call: TRBV11-1
cdr3_length: 15
clone_size: many
d_call: -

cdr3_aa: CASSSIGDRGEETQYF
cdr3_nt: TGTGCCAGCAGTTCTATAGGGGACAGGGGCGAGGAGACCCAGTACTTC
j_call: TRBJ2-5
v_call: TRBV28
cdr3_length: 16
clone_size: many
d_call: TRBD1

cdr3_aa: CASSLRGADYGYTF
cdr3_nt: TGTGCCAGCAGTTTGCGGGGGGCGGACTATGGCTACACCTTC
j_call: TRBJ1-2
v_call: TRBV28
cdr3_length: 14
clone_size: few
d_call: -

cdr3_aa: CATRAGVKTDTQYF
cdr3_nt: TGTGCCACCAGAGCGGGGGTGAAGACAGATACGCAGTATTTT
j_call: TRBJ2-3
v_call: TRBV2
cdr3_length: 14
clone_size: -
d_call: TRBD2

cdr3_aa: CASSLDRLADEQFF
cdr3_nt: TGTGCCAGCAGCTTAGACCGTCTCGCAGATGAGCAGTTCTTC
j_call: TRBJ2-1
v_call: TRBV11-2
cdr3_length: 14
clone_size: many
d_call: -

cdr3_aa: CASRLQGAGEKLFF
cdr3_nt: TGTGCCAGCAGGTTGCAGGGGGCCGGGGAAAAACTGTTTTTT
j_call: TRBJ1-4
v_call: TRBV27
cdr3_length: 14
clone_size: many
d_call: TRBD1

cdr3_aa: CSATPYPDLPLSYEQYF
cdr3_nt: TGCAGTGCTACCCCTTACCCGGACTTACCCTTATCCTACGAGCAGTACTTC
j_call: TRBJ2-7
v_call: TRBV20-1
cdr3_length: 17
clone_size: many
d_call: -

cdr3_aa: CAISENRDRDGYGYTF
cdr3_nt: TGTGCCATCAGTGAAAACCGGGACAGGGACGGCTATGGCTACACCTTC
j_call: TRBJ1-2
v_call: TRBV10-3
cdr3_length: 16
clone_size: -
d_call: TRBD1

cdr3_aa: CSAEAGGAVNTEAFF
cdr3_nt: TGCAGTGCGGAGGCAGGGGGCGCCGTGAACACTGAAGCTTTCTTT
j_call: TRBJ1-1
v_call: TRBV20-1
cdr3_length: 15
clone_size: many
d_call: TRBD1

cdr3_aa: CASSLRTGRTEAFF
cdr3_nt: TGTGCCAGCAGTTTGAGGACAGGGCGGACTGAAGCTTTCTTT
j_call: TRBJ1-1
v_call: TRBV28
cdr3_length: 14
clone_size: many
d_call: TRBD1

cdr3_aa: CASSYFGQRVGRYGYTF
cdr3_nt: TGTGCCAGCAGTTACTTCGGACAGAGGGTCGGTCGATATGGCTACACCTTC
j_call: TRBJ1-2
v_call: TRBV6-2/TRBV6-3
cdr3_length: 17
clone_size: few
d_call: -

cdr3_aa: CASSSGQGDGYTF
cdr3_nt: TGTGCCAGCAGCTCAGGACAGGGTGATGGCTACACCTTC
j_call: TRBJ1-2
v_call: TRBV6-1
cdr3_length: 13
clone_size: few
d_call: TRBD1

cdr3_aa: CSARGRGREKLFF
cdr3_nt: TGCAGTGCTAGAGGGAGGGGGCGTGAAAAACTGTTTTTT
j_call: TRBJ1-4
v_call: TRBV20-1
cdr3_length: 13
clone_size: many
d_call: TRBD1

cdr3_aa: CASSNRGLAGPDTQYF
cdr3_nt: TGTGCCAGCAGCAACCGGGGACTAGCGGGACCAGATACGCAGTATTTT
j_call: TRBJ2-3
v_call: TRBV6-1
cdr3_length: 16
clone_size: many
d_call: TRBD2

cdr3_aa: CSASAGLAGGSVAKNIQYF
cdr3_nt: TGCAGTGCTAGCGCCGGACTAGCGGGGGGCTCGGTAGCCAAAAACATTCAGTACTTC
j_call: TRBJ2-4
v_call: TRBV20-1
cdr3_length: 19
clone_size: few
d_call: TRBD2

cdr3_aa: CASSLESVGAGGGTGELFF
cdr3_nt: TGTGCCAGCAGCTTAGAATCGGTGGGAGCGGGTGGGGGGACCGGGGAGCTGTTTTTT
j_call: TRBJ2-2
v_call: TRBV7-8
cdr3_length: 19
clone_size: -
d_call: -

cdr3_aa: CASSLRLASGTDEQFF
cdr3_nt: TGTGCCAGTAGTCTAAGACTAGCCTCAGGGACCGATGAGCAGTTCTTC
j_call: TRBJ2-1
v_call: TRBV19
cdr3_length: 16
clone_size: -
d_call: TRBD2

cdr3_aa: CASSDSGTSPDTQYF
cdr3_nt: TGTGCCAGCAGTGACTCCGGGACTAGCCCAGATACGCAGTATTTT
j_call: TRBJ2-3
v_call: TRBV6-4
cdr3_length: 15
clone_size: few
d_call: TRBD2

cdr3_aa: CASSPPRGHTSYEQYF
cdr3_nt: TGTGCCAGCTCACCACCGCGGGGACATACTTCCTACGAGCAGTACTTC
j_call: TRBJ2-7
v_call: TRBV18
cdr3_length: 16
clone_size: -
d_call: -

cdr3_aa: CASSRRPTDTQYF
cdr3_nt: TGTGCCAGCAGCCGACGCCCCACAGATACGCAGTATTTT
j_call: TRBJ2-3
v_call: TRBV6-1
cdr3_length: 13
clone_size: -
d_call: -

cdr3_aa: CASSQDPGLSSGANVLTF
cdr3_nt: TGCGCCAGCAGCCAAGATCCAGGGTTGTCCTCTGGGGCCAACGTCCTGACTTTC
j_call: TRBJ2-6
v_call: TRBV4-3
cdr3_length: 18
clone_size: -
d_call: -

cdr3_aa: CASSPQGARYGYTF
cdr3_nt: TGTGCCAGCAGTCCCCAGGGGGCGCGATATGGCTACACCTTC
j_call: TRBJ1-2
v_call: TRBV28
cdr3_length: 14
clone_size: many
d_call: TRBD1

cdr3_aa: CASSPRTGPYEQYF
cdr3_nt: TGTGCCAGCAGCCCCCGGACAGGACCCTACGAGCAGTACTTC
j_call: TRBJ2-7
v_call: TRBV7-6
cdr3_length: 14
clone_size: few
d_call: TRBD1

cdr3_aa: CASSRHGEGNDQPQHF
cdr3_nt: TGTGCCAGCAGCAGACACGGGGAGGGGAATGATCAGCCCCAGCATTTT
j_call: TRBJ1-5
v_call: TRBV5-8
cdr3_length: 16
clone_size: many
d_call: -

cdr3_aa: CASSFPGEQFF
cdr3_nt: TGTGCCAGCAGCTTTCCGGGTGAGCAGTTCTTC
j_call: TRBJ2-1
v_call: TRBV11-2
cdr3_length: 11
clone_size: many
d_call: -

cdr3_aa: CASSARSGSVHEQYF
cdr3_nt: TGTGCCAGCAGCGCCCGGAGCGGGAGTGTCCACGAGCAGTACTTC
j_call: TRBJ2-7
v_call: TRBV11-1
cdr3_length: 15
clone_size: many
d_call: TRBD2

cdr3_aa: CASRAPGQFAPYEQYF
cdr3_nt: TGTGCCAGCAGAGCCCCAGGGCAGTTCGCACCCTACGAGCAGTACTTC
j_call: TRBJ2-7
v_call: TRBV6-1
cdr3_length: 16
clone_size: -
d_call: -

cdr3_aa: CSASPLAGGDEQYF
cdr3_nt: TGCAGTGCTTCTCCCTTAGCGGGGGGGGACGAGCAGTACTTC
j_call: TRBJ2-7
v_call: TRBV20-1
cdr3_length: 14
clone_size: -
d_call: TRBD2

cdr3_aa: CASSLESYEQYF
cdr3_nt: TGTGCCAGCAGTTTAGAGAGCTACGAGCAGTACTTC
j_call: TRBJ2-7
v_call: TRBV12-3/TRBV12-4
cdr3_length: 12
clone_size: many
d_call: -

cdr3_aa: CATSRGGGELFF
cdr3_nt: TGTGCCACCAGCCGCGGCGGCGGGGAGCTGTTTTTT
j_call: TRBJ2-2
v_call: TRBV15
cdr3_length: 12
clone_size: few
d_call: -

cdr3_aa: CASSQQESSYNEQFF
cdr3_nt: TGTGCCAGCAGTCAACAGGAGAGCTCCTACAATGAGCAGTTCTTC
j_call: TRBJ2-1
v_call: TRBV6-4
cdr3_length: 15
clone_size: few
d_call: -

cdr3_aa: CSVRQNTGELFF
cdr3_nt: TGCAGTGTTAGGCAGAACACCGGGGAGCTGTTTTTT
j_call: TRBJ2-2
v_call: TRBV20-1
cdr3_length: 12
clone_size: few
d_call: -

cdr3_aa: CASKGGDEQFF
cdr3_nt: TGTGCCAGCAAGGGGGGGGATGAGCAGTTCTTC
j_call: TRBJ2-1
v_call: TRBV7-8
cdr3_length: 11
clone_size: few
d_call: -

cdr3_aa: CASSSGDWGAQPQHF
cdr3_nt: TGCGCCAGCAGCTCGGGGGATTGGGGGGCTCAGCCCCAGCATTTT
j_call: TRBJ1-5
v_call: TRBV5-1
cdr3_length: 15
clone_size: few
d_call: -

cdr3_aa: CASSSGTGLETQYF
cdr3_nt: TGTGCCAGCAGCTCCGGGACAGGGCTAGAGACCCAGTACTTC
j_call: TRBJ2-5
v_call: TRBV7-3
cdr3_length: 14
clone_size: many
d_call: TRBD1

cdr3_aa: CASSLPRGNEKLFF
cdr3_nt: TGTGCCAGCAGCTTGCCGAGGGGTAATGAAAAACTGTTTTTT
j_call: TRBJ1-4
v_call: TRBV5-6
cdr3_length: 14
clone_size: many
d_call: -

cdr3_aa: CASSSTGQPDTQYF
cdr3_nt: TGTGCCAGCAGCTCGACAGGGCAGCCAGATACGCAGTATTTT
j_call: TRBJ2-3
v_call: TRBV7-3
cdr3_length: 14
clone_size: few
d_call: TRBD1

cdr3_aa: CSAQPSRSRGLVTGYGYTF
cdr3_nt: TGCAGTGCCCAACCAAGTCGTAGCAGGGGTTTGGTTACGGGCTATGGCTACACCTTC
j_call: TRBJ1-2
v_call: TRBV20-1
cdr3_length: 19
clone_size: -
d_call: -

cdr3_aa: CASSYSKVGGSGANVLTF
cdr3_nt: TGTGCCAGCAGTTACTCGAAAGTAGGGGGTTCTGGGGCCAACGTCCTGACTTTC
j_call: TRBJ2-6
v_call: TRBV6-5
cdr3_length: 18
clone_size: many
d_call: -

cdr3_aa: CSAPSRENYGYTF
cdr3_nt: TGCAGTGCCCCAAGTAGGGAAAACTATGGCTACACCTTC
j_call: TRBJ1-2
v_call: TRBV20-1
cdr3_length: 13
clone_size: -
d_call: -

cdr3_aa: CASSVWAGADTQYF
cdr3_nt: TGTGCCAGCAGCGTATGGGCAGGTGCAGATACGCAGTATTTT
j_call: TRBJ2-3
v_call: TRBV7-9
cdr3_length: 14
clone_size: few
d_call: -

cdr3_aa: CSARARRATEAFF
cdr3_nt: TGCAGTGCTAGGGCCCGGAGGGCCACTGAAGCTTTCTTT
j_call: TRBJ1-1
v_call: TRBV20-1
cdr3_length: 13
clone_size: -
d_call: -

cdr3_aa: CSAIQGSYEQYF
cdr3_nt: TGCAGTGCTATACAGGGCTCCTACGAGCAGTACTTC
j_call: TRBJ2-7
v_call: TRBV20-1
cdr3_length: 12
clone_size: -
d_call: -